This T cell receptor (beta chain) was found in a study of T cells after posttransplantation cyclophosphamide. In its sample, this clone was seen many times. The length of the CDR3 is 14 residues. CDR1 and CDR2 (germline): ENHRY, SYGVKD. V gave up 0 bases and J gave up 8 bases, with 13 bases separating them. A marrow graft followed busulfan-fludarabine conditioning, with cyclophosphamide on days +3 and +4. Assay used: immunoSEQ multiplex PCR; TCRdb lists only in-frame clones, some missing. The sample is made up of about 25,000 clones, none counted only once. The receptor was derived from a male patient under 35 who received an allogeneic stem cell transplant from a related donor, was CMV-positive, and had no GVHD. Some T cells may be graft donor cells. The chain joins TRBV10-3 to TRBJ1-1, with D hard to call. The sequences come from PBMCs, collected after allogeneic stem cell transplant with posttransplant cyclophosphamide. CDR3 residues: CAISESIGRGEAFF. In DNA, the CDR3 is TGTGCCATCAGTGAGTCGATAGGGAGAGGAGAAGCTTTCTTT.